The text below deals with one TCR beta chain. What it binds is not known. The data belong to a study of Ad26.COV2.S vaccination and SARS-CoV-2 variants. At the level of the study: The donor belonged to the COV1001 Ad26.COV2.S trial arm.

Germline CDR1 is SGDLS and CDR2 is YYNGEE. The CDR3 is 16 amino acids. The V end was cut by 0 bases, the J end by 0 bases, with 13 bases between. This sample's treatment: roughly 19 received Ad26.COV2.S at low or high dose, single or two shots; about five received placebo; per-sample allocation not given. Vaccine and placebo recipients were sampled on day 63 after the first injection. The data were produced by immunoSEQ multiplex PCR, yet TCRdb's version contains in-frame clones alone and is incomplete. Of 300,000 to 350,000 clones listed, around four fifths are singletons. Study-level points and caveats: Reportedly, spike-specific CD8+ and CD4+ T cell responses achieved substantial breadth once vaccination had taken place. Measurements of TCR breadth and depth may have given underestimates of the total T cell responses.

This receptor was obtained from a person aged 18-65 years who received the Ad26.COV2.S COVID-19 vaccine or a placebo. Sequenced material: peripheral blood, taken in a trial of Ad26.COV2.S vaccine versus placebo. The chain links TRBV9 to TRBJ2-7; D remains unclear. The CDR3 nucleotides are TGTGCCAGCAGCGTAGGTCCGGAAACGAGCTCCTACGAGCAGTACTTC. It is translated as CASSVGPETSSYEQYF.